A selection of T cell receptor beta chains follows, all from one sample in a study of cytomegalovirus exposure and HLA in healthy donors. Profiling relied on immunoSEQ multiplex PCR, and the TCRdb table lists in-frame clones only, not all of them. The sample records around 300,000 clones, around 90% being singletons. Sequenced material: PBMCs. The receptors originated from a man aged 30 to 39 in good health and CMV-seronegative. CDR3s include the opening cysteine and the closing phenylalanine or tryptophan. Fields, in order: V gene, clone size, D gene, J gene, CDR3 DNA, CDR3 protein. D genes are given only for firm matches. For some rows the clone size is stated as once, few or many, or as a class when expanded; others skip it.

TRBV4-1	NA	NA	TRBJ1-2	TGCGCCAGCAGTCCCGACAGGATTAACTATGGCTACACCTTC	CASSPDRINYGYTF
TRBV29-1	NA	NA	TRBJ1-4	TGCAGCGTTATGTTACAGGGTCAAAAAGAAAAACTGTTTTTT	CSVMLQGQKEKLFF
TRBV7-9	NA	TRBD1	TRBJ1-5	TGTGCCAGCAGCTTAGATGCAGGGGGAACCAATCAGCCCCAGCATTTT	CASSLDAGGTNQPQHF
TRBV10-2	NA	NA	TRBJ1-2	TGCGCCAGCAGAGGGGGATTAGGGGACTATGGCTACACCTTC	CASRGGLGDYGYTF
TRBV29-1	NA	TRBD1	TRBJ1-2	TGCAGCGTGACAGGGAAGTATAACTATGGCTACACCTTC	CSVTGKYNYGYTF
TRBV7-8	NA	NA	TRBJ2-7	TGTGCCAGCAGCTTCGGGATAGGGTCCTACGAGCAGTACTTC	CASSFGIGSYEQYF
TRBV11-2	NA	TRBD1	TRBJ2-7	TGTGCCAGCAGCTTATACAGGGGAATCTACGAGCAGTACTTC	CASSLYRGIYEQYF
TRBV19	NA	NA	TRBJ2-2	TGTGCCAGTAGTACCAGGGCTCGATACACCGGGGAGCTGTTTTTT	CASSTRARYTGELFF
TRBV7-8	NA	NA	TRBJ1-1	TGTGCCAGCAGCCCTACGCTCACTGAAGCTTTCTTT	CASSPTLTEAFF
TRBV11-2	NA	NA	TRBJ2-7	TGTGCCAGCAGCTTACTCATCAGCGGTGACTACGAGCAGTACTTC	CASSLLISGDYEQYF
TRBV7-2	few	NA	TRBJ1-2	TGTGCCAGCAGCTTACTACAGGGCTATGGCTACACCTTC	CASSLLQGYGYTF
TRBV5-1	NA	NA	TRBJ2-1	TGCGCCAGCAGCTTGCGGGCGGGGGCTGAGCAGTTCTTC	CASSLRAGAEQFF
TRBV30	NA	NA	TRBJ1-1	TGTGCCTGGAGTATAGGGGGGAACACTGAAGCTTTCTTT	CAWSIGGNTEAFF
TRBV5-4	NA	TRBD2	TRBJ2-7	TGTGCCAGCAGCTTTTCAACGGGGGGGTTCGACGAGCAGTACTTC	CASSFSTGGFDEQYF
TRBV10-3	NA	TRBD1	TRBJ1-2	TGTGCCATCAGACCACAGGGGAACTATGGCTACACCTTC	CAIRPQGNYGYTF
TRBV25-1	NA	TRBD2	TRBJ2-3	TGTGCCAGCAGTGAATCAAAACTAGCGGGTCCAGATACGCAGTATTTT	CASSESKLAGPDTQYF